This is a list of T cell receptor beta chains from one sample in a study of T cells after yellow fever vaccination. TCRdb reanalysed the 5' RACE reads using MiXCR and keeps one entry per CDR3 protein. The data hold 300,000 to 350,000 distinct CDR3 sequences, with 7% to 9% observed a single time. Sequencing used PBMCs, obtained about 41 days after the first yellow fever vaccination. Receptors originate from a man aged 18 to 29 who received the YFV17D yellow fever vaccine. The CDR3 runs from the conserved cysteine through the conserved F or W. The D gene is left open where the match is weak. Size is omitted from some rows. Given values are once, few, many or a class for expanded clones.

>TRBV5-4|TRBJ2-2|TRBD2|-
TGTGCCAGCAGCTTCGGCGGGGGGGCTGACGGGGAGCTGTTTTTT
CASSFGGGADGELFF
>TRBV9|TRBJ2-1|TRBD2|few
TGTGCCAGCAGCGTAGGCCCTACTAGCGGGGGTGAGCAGTTCTTC
CASSVGPTSGGEQFF
>TRBV3-1|TRBJ1-1|-|few
TGTGCCAGCAGCCAAGGGACCCCGAGGGCTGAAGCTTTCTTT
CASSQGTPRAEAFF
>TRBV7-2|TRBJ1-3|-|few
TGTGCCAGCAGCTTAGCGGACCGCGCACGAGGAAACACCATATATTTT
CASSLADRARGNTIYF
>TRBV5-1|TRBJ2-3|TRBD2|-
TGCGCCAGCAGTTTCTCTAGCGGGGGGGCACGAGATACGCAGTATTTT
CASSFSSGGARDTQYF
>TRBV5-1|TRBJ2-1|-|many
TGCGCCAGCAGCTTGGCGGGGTCTCTGGGCTCCTACAATGAGCAGTTCTTC
CASSLAGSLGSYNEQFF
>TRBV5-1|TRBJ1-1|-|-
TGCGCCAGCAGCTTGGACAGCCTTCTGAACACTGAAGCTTTCTTT
CASSLDSLLNTEAFF
>TRBV5-1|TRBJ2-5|TRBD2|few
TGCGCCAGCAGCTTAGGTAGCGGGTTCCCGGAAGAGACCCAGTACTTC
CASSLGSGFPEETQYF
>TRBV7-9|TRBJ2-6|-|few
TGTGCCAGCAGCTTAGAGGACCCCCACGTCCTGACTTTC
CASSLEDPHVLTF
>TRBV6-5|TRBJ2-2|-|many
TGTGCCAGCAGTTACTCATCCAGCAGGGTCGGGGAGCTGTTTTTT
CASSYSSSRVGELFF